This T cell receptor beta chain was documented in a study of cytomegalovirus exposure and HLA in healthy donors. General study findings and limits: It was reported in a later analysis that an Asian-associated ancestry cluster showed fewer N-insertions than the approximately 700-donor mean. For most subjects, TCR beta sequences were reported to predict HLA-A and HLA-B alleles with accuracy. Presence/absence analyses took donor sequencing depth as roughly uniform.

For this clone: What it recognizes is unknown.

Both 60 Vbeta primers and 13 Jbeta primers went into the PCR. Profiling relied on immunoSEQ multiplex PCR, and the TCRdb table lists in-frame clones only, not all of them. The sample shows 240,000 or so clones, approximately 82% of them seen only once. CDR3 length equals 15 residues. Trimming cost V 8 bases and J 1 base; bases outside gene matches: 9. The germline V gene encodes CDR1 MNHNS and CDR2 SASEGT. This rearrangement joins TRBV6-1 to TRBJ2-7; TRBD1 matches at 9 bases. The specimen sequenced was PBMCs. The sequence derives from a woman aged 55-69 years in good health and CMV-seropositive. CDR3 in DNA: TGTGCCAGCCTGAAGGGCGGGACAGGGTCCTACGAGCAGTACTTC. Translation gives CASLKGGTGSYEQYF.